This T cell receptor (beta chain) was obtained from a study of blood T cell repertoires in COVID-19. About the research overall: Material from acute and convalescent COVID-19 was sourced from the United States, Italy and Spain. PBMCs, B-cell-depleted T cells, or T cells were the source of the cDNA or gDNA that made up the material.

Sequencing was performed with immunoSEQ multiplex PCR; in TCRdb, only in-frame clones are kept and a portion is missing. Of roughly 230,000 clones listed, approximately 85% were seen once; the top ten hold 5% to 7.5%. The CDR3 is 14 amino acids. V lost 6 bases to trimming and J lost 8 bases, with 19 bases between them. Germline values: CDR1 MDHEN, CDR2 SYDVKM. Across 20 to 25 US areas, participants ranged in age from roughly 18 to 95 years. Self-reported history from a screening survey and questionnaire set each donor's cohort. What was sequenced was PBMCs or T cells enriched from blood (not recorded which). The sequence derives from a woman aged 45-60 years who had been exposed to COVID-19. The chain recombines TRBV28 with TRBJ1-1; D remains unclear. The CDR3 here is CASRPPRDPGEAFF. As DNA, the CDR3 is TGTGCCAGCAGGCCCCCGAGGGATCCAGGCGAAGCTTTCTTT.